The present T cell receptor beta chain was sequenced within a study of cytomegalovirus exposure and HLA in healthy donors. Study-wide results and caveats: Common viral pathogens were later found to be apparently linked to several of the most significant clusters. In a later analysis, TCR beta V- and J-gene trimming was associated with a missense DCLRE1C variant. Researchers counted over 150 TCR beta chains as cytomegalovirus-associated. As was reported, the classifier diagnosed cytomegalovirus status with high specificity and sensitivity.

Trimming cost V 6 bases and J 7 bases; bases outside gene matches: 12. The CDR3 runs to 15 residues. Germline CDR1 reads SNHLY; CDR2 reads FYNNEI. Both 60 Vbeta primers and 13 Jbeta primers went into the PCR. Profiling relied on immunoSEQ multiplex PCR, and the TCRdb table lists in-frame clones only, not all of them. Seen here are 150,000 to 200,000 clones, 81% observed once, and the top ten hold 1.5% to 2%. Concerning this clone itself: Antigen unknown.

The source of this sequence is a man between 18 and 35 years old in good health and CMV-seronegative. Sequencing was done on a sample of PBMCs. V and J are TRBV2 and TRBJ2-5; 9 bases align to TRBD2. The CDR3 bases are TGTGCCAGCAGAGCCAGCGGGGGGACGGGGGCGACCCAGTACTTC. It is translated as CASRASGGTGATQYF.